The 30 T cell receptor beta chains in this list originate from one sample, sequenced in a study of Graves' ophthalmopathy and Graves' hyperthyroidism. Amplification of the TCR beta CDR3 regions used RNA transcripts (as template). First-round RT-PCR used HTBI primers; second-round multiplex PCR followed. MiXCR, run by TCRdb on the multiplex PCR reads, gives a single entry per CDR3 protein. The profile covers about 1.2 million distinct CDR3 sequences, with about 40% appearing a single time and roughly 10% taken by the ten largest. The sequenced sample consisted of peripheral blood or thyroid tissue (not recorded which). All receptors derive from an adult man with Graves' hyperthyroidism.

This chain links TRBV12-3 or TRBV12-4 with TRBJ2-5; D might be TRBD1 (8 bases). V shed 4 bases and J shed 4 bases, with 22 bases lying between them. The CDR3 is 17 amino acids. CDR3 DNA: TGTGCCAGCAGTTCAACCCTACAGGGGGGGGGGCGAGAGACCCAGTACTTC. Translated: CASSSTLQGGGRETQYF.

This clonotype was counted at least ten times. This sequence joins TRBV9 and TRBJ2-7; 7 bases agree with TRBD1. V trimming: 4 bases; J trimming: 5 bases; junction bases outside the gene matches: 6. The CDR3 contains 13 residues. CDR1 is SGDLS, CDR2 YYNGEE, per germline. CDR3 bases: TGTGCCAGCAGCCCCCGACAGGGCAACGAGCAGTACTTC. Its translation: CASSPRQGNEQYF.

The chain's CDR3 is CASSEVTEQETQYF. The CDR3, as DNA: TGTGCCAGCAGTGAAGTGACAGAACAAGAGACCCAGTACTTC. This chain joins TRBV6-1 and TRBJ2-5; possibly TRBD1 for D (5 bases). This CDR3 is built from 14 residues. Between the trimmed V and J ends, which lost 1 base and 2 bases, there was a span of 8 bases. CDR1 and CDR2 from the germline V gene are MNHNS and SASEGT.

This clonotype came up once. The chain recombines TRBV7-2 with TRBJ1-1, with D hard to call. The CDR3 length is 14 residues. CDR1 is SGHTA, CDR2 FQGNSA, per germline. V lost 8 bases and J 0 bases, leaving 13 bases between the germline ends. The CDR3 DNA is TGTGCCAGCTCTGAGGCGATCCTGAACACTGAAGCTTTCTTT. Translation gives CASSEAILNTEAFF.

The DNA for the CDR3 is TGTGCCAGCAGTTCGGACAGAAGTAATGAAAAACTGTTTTTT. As protein: CASSSDRSNEKLFF. The chain is built from TRBV25-1 and TRBJ1-4, with D maybe TRBD1 (6 bases). V was clipped by 5 bases and J by 4 bases, with 11 bases between them. The CDR3 is made up of 14 amino acids. Germline CDR1 is MGHDK and CDR2 is SYGVNS.

This clonotype was detected only a few times. This is likely a read error, given that the CDR3 carries no conserved phenylalanine or tryptophan at its end. No DNA is shown, since the ends of the CDR3 on it are uncertain; the CDR3 is the one TCRdb lists. The chain combines TRBV15 with TRBJ1-1. The CDR3 region is 9 residues in length, termini included. CDR1 and CDR2 (germline): LNHNV, YYDKDF (reference sequence). The CDR3 region is CATSRDLAG.

The gene calls are TRBV6-1 and TRBJ1-4; D unresolved. Germline V CDR1 and CDR2: MNHNS, SASEGT. V was cut by 11 bases and J by 3 bases, with 16 bases left in between. This CDR3 has 14 amino acids. The CDR3: CAGRTAGPNEKLFF. The CDR3 DNA reads as TGTGCCGGTCGGACCGCCGGACCTAATGAAAAACTGTTTTTT.

Many counts were recorded for this clonotype. The chain couples TRBV10-3 to TRBJ2-7; the D is unclear. V was cut by 6 bases and J by 0 bases, with 9 bases left in between. CDR1 ENHRY and CDR2 SYGVKD come from the germline V gene. The CDR3 extends over 13 amino acids. As DNA, the CDR3 is TGTGCCATCAGACCCACGAACTCCTACGAGCAGTACTTC. Translating gives CAIRPTNSYEQYF.

Details on this clonotype: One end of the junction does not line up with germline, which may come from a read error. The rearrangement links TRBV7-7 to TRBJ2-5; D remains unclear. CDR3 length: 15 residues. In germline, CDR1 is SSHAT, CDR2 FNYEAQ (reference sequence). DNA for the CDR3: TGTGCTAGCAGCTTTCCCCCACATGACTCCGAGACCCAGTACTTC. Its translation: CASSFPPHDSETQYF.

This clonotype was observed many times. The CDR3 coding sequence is TGTGCCATCAGTGAGTCATCCGGAGGGGAAAATTCACCCCTCCACTTT. Its translation: CAISESSGGENSPLHF. The chain carries TRBV10-3 and TRBJ1-6; the D gene is possibly TRBD1 (5 bases). The CDR3 is 16 residues long. Germline CDR1 ENHRY, CDR2 SYGVKD. Trimming cost V 0 bases and J 7 bases, with 13 bases left between them.

The sample holds many counts of this clonotype. The gene calls are TRBV7-9 and TRBJ1-2; D not resolved. V shed 1 base and J shed 8 bases, with 8 bases lying between them. The CDR3 runs 12 residues. Germline V gene lookup returns CDR1 SEHNR and CDR2 FQNEAQ (reference sequence). DNA for the CDR3: TGTGCCAGCAGCTTAGGTTACCCCGGCTACACCTTC. Encoded protein: CASSLGYPGYTF.

The sample holds one count of this clonotype. A read error is likely, as this CDR3 ends without the conserved phenylalanine or tryptophan. This sequence joins TRBV7-2 and TRBJ2-7; possibly TRBD1 for D (5 bases). V lost 6 bases and J 6 bases, leaving 21 bases between the germline ends. The CDR3 extends over 15 amino acids. Germline values: CDR1 SGHTA, CDR2 FQGNSA. The CDR3 here is CASRAPGIFSGEQYL. CDR3 in DNA: TGTGCCAGCAGAGCCCCAGGGATCTTCTCCGGCGAGCAGTACCTC.

Ten or more counts support this clonotype. The chain joins TRBV13 to TRBJ2-7, with TRBD1 matching 10 bases. With V trimmed by 4 bases and J by 7 bases, 10 bases remained unmatched. The CDR3 consists of 15 residues. The germline CDR1 and CDR2 sequences are PRHDT and FYEKMQ (reference sequence). The CDR3, as DNA: TGTGCCAGCAGCTGGAGGGACAGGGGATCGAGTGAGCAGTACTTC. It specifies CASSWRDRGSSEQYF.

V usage is TRBV7-9 and J usage is TRBJ2-5, with D perhaps TRBD2 (7 bases). The CDR3 totals 18 residues. Germline V gives CDR1 SEHNR, CDR2 FQNEAQ (reference sequence). V was shortened by 5 bases and J by 5 bases, with 27 bases between the two germline ends. DNA for the CDR3: TGTGCCAGCAGCCCTCTACTAGCGTGGGGGCGAGAGGGCGAGACCCAGTACTTC. The encoded protein is CASSPLLAWGREGETQYF.

V and J are TRBV7-8 and TRBJ1-2, with 7 bases matching TRBD1. The CDR3 sequence is 15 residues long. Germline V gene data show CDR1 as SGHVS and CDR2 as FQNEAQ. Germline trimming cut 4 bases from V and 0 bases from J; bases unmatched to any gene: 5. The DNA for the CDR3 is TGTGCCAGCAGCTACCGGACAGGCCCTAACTATGGCTACACCTTC. This sequence encodes CASSYRTGPNYGYTF. Filled out from reference TRBV7-8 and TRBJ1-2, the complete variable domain reads GAGVSQSPRYKVAKRGQDVALRCDPISGHVSLFWYQQALGQGPEFLTYFQNEAQLDKSGLPSDRFFAERPEGSVSTLKIQRTQQEDSAVYLCASSYRTGPNYGYTFGSGTRLTVV.

This clonotype was seen a handful of times. One junction end disagrees with the germline gene, perhaps due to a read error. V and J are TRBV10-3 and TRBJ2-7; 8 positions agree with TRBD2. Germline V CDR1 and CDR2: ENHRY, SYGVKD. The CDR3 is 15 amino acids. The CDR3 protein is CASSYSRGGTYEQYF. CDR3 sequence (DNA): TGTGCCAGCAGTTACTCCCGGGGGGGTACCTACGAGCAGTACTTC.

The V call is TRBV5-1, the J call TRBJ2-2; D not certain. CDR1 SGHRS and CDR2 YFSETQ come from the germline V gene. There are 16 residues in the CDR3. V was trimmed by 4 bases and J by 7 bases, leaving 20 bases between them. The CDR3 sequence is CASSPGGPRPIGELFF. The CDR3 region has the DNA TGCGCCAGCAGCCCGGGTGGACCTCGTCCCATCGGGGAGCTGTTTTTT.

This clonotype was counted at least ten times. The chain has TRBV7-9 and TRBJ2-5, with D possibly TRBD2 on 6 matching bases. The CDR3 covers 16 residues. Per germline, CDR1 SEHNR and CDR2 FQNEAQ (reference sequence). Between the trimmed V and J ends, which lost 5 bases and 2 bases, there was a span of 18 bases. The CDR3 sequence: CASSPRDGENQETQYF. The CDR3 DNA is TGTGCCAGCAGCCCGCGGGACGGGGAAAATCAAGAGACCCAGTACTTC.

V is TRBV7-8 and J is TRBJ2-7; the D gene could be TRBD1 or TRBD2 (6 bases each). TRBJ2-1 explains the end of the DNA better; the J call may be wrong. This CDR3 comprises 15 residues. Germline V gene data show CDR1 as SGHVS and CDR2 as FQNEAQ. The CDR3 bases are TGTGCCAGCAGCTCCAATCCGGGGGCGGGTAGTGAGCAGTTCTTC. Its protein is CASSSNPGAGSEQFF.

This clonotype showed up just a few times. The chain recombines TRBV9 with TRBJ2-7; D tentatively reads TRBD1 or TRBD2 (5 bases each). CDR1 and CDR2 from the germline V gene are SGDLS and YYNGEE. CDR3 length equals 18 residues. V shed 3 bases and J shed 3 bases, with 25 bases lying between them. CDR3 amino acids: CASSGGNRGGTQNYEQYF. The CDR3 DNA reads as TGTGCCAGCAGCGGAGGAAATAGGGGTGGGACCCAGAACTACGAGCAGTACTTC.

For this clonotype: The junction does not match germline at one end; this may be a read error. The chain uses TRBV2 and TRBJ1-5, with D unresolved. This CDR3 region has 14 residues. Germline V gene data show CDR1 as SNHLY and CDR2 as FYNNEI. In nucleotides, the CDR3 is TGCGCCAGCAGCCACGTCGGGGGCAATCAGCCCCAGCATTTT. Amino acids: CASSHVGGNQPQHF.

This clonotype was seen many times. The V call is TRBV7-2, the J call TRBJ2-7; 10 bases fit TRBD1. This CDR3 has 14 residues. Germline V CDR1 and CDR2: SGHTA, FQGNSA. J gave up 2 bases and V 8 bases, and 6 bases lay outside the gene matches. The CDR3 nucleotides read TGTGCCAGCGCCAGGGACAGGGGCACCTACGAGCAGTACTTC. Its protein product is CASARDRGTYEQYF.

J is TRBJ1-2 and V is TRBV10-3; D perhaps matches TRBD1 (5 bases). V was pared by 4 bases and J by 2 bases, with 14 bases between. Germline V gene sequence: CDR1 ENHRY, CDR2 SYGVKD. This CDR3 is built from 15 residues. CDR3 in amino acids: CAISGRSGGNYGYTF. Written as DNA, the CDR3 is TGTGCCATCAGTGGAAGGAGCGGGGGGAACTATGGCTACACCTTC.

The chain joins TRBV12-3 or TRBV12-4 to TRBJ2-6; D gene ambiguous. CDR3 length: 13 amino acids. Trimming stripped 7 bases from V and 10 bases from J, with 14 bases between. The CDR3 spells CASILAWGNVLTF. CDR3 sequence (DNA): TGTGCCAGCATACTCGCTTGGGGAAACGTCCTGACTTTC.

This chain uses TRBV7-2 with TRBJ2-6; 12 nucleotides line up with TRBD2. The length of the CDR3 is 18 residues. CDR1 is SGHTA, CDR2 FQGNSA, per germline. V lost 5 bases and J lost 2; bases outside the gene matches: 7. The CDR3 sequence is CASSHPTSGSPGANVLTF. In DNA form, the CDR3 reads TGTGCCAGCAGCCACCCGACTAGCGGGAGCCCTGGGGCCAACGTCCTGACTTTC. The full variable domain, with the rest looked up from reference TRBV7-2 and TRBJ2-6, is GAGVSQSPSNKVTEKGKDVELRCDPISGHTALYWYRQSLGQGLEFLIYFQGNSAPDKSGLPSDRFSAERTGGSVSTLTIQRTQQEDSAVYLCASSHPTSGSPGANVLTFGAGSRLTVL.

The table lists this clonotype with a few counts. The rearrangement uses TRBV10-3 and TRBJ2-7; TRBD2 matches 7 bases. This CDR3 has 16 residues. The germline CDR1 and CDR2 sequences are ENHRY and SYGVKD. The V segment lost 10 bases and the J segment 2 bases; nucleotides outside the gene matches: 17. DNA of the CDR3: TGTGCCAGCAGATGGGAGGGTTGGGGCCGAACCTACGAGCAGTACTTC. Protein: CASRWEGWGRTYEQYF.

For this clonotype: Given the absence of the conserved phenylalanine or tryptophan at the CDR3 end, a read error is likely. The DNA is omitted, as the CDR3 cannot be located on it reliably, and the CDR3 follows TCRdb's listing. This sequence joins TRBV9 and TRBJ1-4. The germline gives CDR1 SGDLS, CDR2 YYNGEE. The CDR3 length is 9 residues, termini included. CDR3 sequence: CASSVEGFL.

This sequence joins TRBV5-5 and TRBJ1-5; D not certain. Trimming left V 5 bases short and J 1 base short, with 13 bases between. CDR1 is SGHKS, CDR2 YYEKEE, per germline (reference sequence). The CDR3 length is 15 residues. Written as DNA, the CDR3 is TGTGCCAGCAGTGTCAGGACGGAAAGCAATCAGCCCCAGCATTTT. Protein product: CASSVRTESNQPQHF.

This clonotype was seen many times. The rearrangement joins TRBV6-5 to TRBJ1-2, with unresolved D. The length of the CDR3 is 15 residues. The germline CDR1 and CDR2 sequences are MNHEY and SVGAGI. Trimming stripped 6 bases from V and 4 bases from J, with 18 bases between. The CDR3 DNA reads as TGTGCCAGCAGCCGACCGACCGGCTACCCCTATGGCTACACCTTC. It codes for CASSRPTGYPYGYTF.

This sequence joins TRBV20-1 and TRBJ2-7, with 10 bases identical to TRBD2. The germline V gene encodes CDR1 DFQATT and CDR2 SNEGSKA (reference sequence). The J segment lost 0 bases and the V segment lost 7 bases, leaving 9 bases of the junction unmatched. The CDR3 has 15 residues. The CDR3 nucleotides are TGCAGTGTTTCAAGCGGGGGGGCGACCTCCTACGAGCAGTACTTC. Encoded protein: CSVSSGGATSYEQYF.